Shown below are 21 T cell receptor beta chains from a single sample sequenced in a study of T cell repertoires in breast cancer. During the second nested PCR, blocking oligonucleotides suppressed genes that were not paired. TCRdb processed the emulsion pairing reads anew with MiXCR; each CDR3 protein has one entry. Of tens of thousands of distinct CDR3 sequences listed, 45% to 50% are singletons. The expanded emulsion RT-PCR method captured paired alpha and beta chains from CD8+ T cells. Specimen: CD8+ T cells. The receptor set was obtained from a pool of human donors with breast cancer or a healthy control (not recorded which).

This chain joins TRBV12-5 and TRBJ1-1; 8 bases fit TRBD1. V lost 5 bases and J lost 8; bases outside the gene matches: 16. The CDR3 contains 16 residues. The germline V gene has CDR1 LGHNT and CDR2 FRNRAP. CDR3 sequence: CASGPGQGRMEREAFF. The CDR3 DNA reads as TGTGCTAGTGGTCCAGGACAGGGAAGGATGGAAAGGGAAGCTTTCTTT.

This chain links TRBV27 with TRBJ2-7; maybe TRBD1 (6 bases). Between the trimmed V and J ends, which lost 5 bases and 5 bases, there was a span of 19 bases. The CDR3 is 15 amino acids. Germline lookup yields CDR1 MNHEY and CDR2 SMNVEV (reference sequence). Written as DNA, the CDR3 is TGTGCCAGCAGTCCCCACAGGGTCCGGTTAAACGAGCAGTACTTC. Translating gives CASSPHRVRLNEQYF.

The V and J genes are TRBV2 and TRBJ2-7, with TRBD1 identical over 7 bases. V was clipped by 6 bases and J by 6 bases; unmatched bases: 2. The CDR3 has 11 amino acids. Germline CDR1 SNHLY, CDR2 FYNNEI. Written as DNA, the CDR3 is TGTGCCAGCAGGACAGGGCCCGAGCAGTACTTC. This sequence encodes CASRTGPEQYF.

This chain connects TRBV5-4 to TRBJ1-5, with unresolved D. The CDR3 is 10 residues long. Germline CDR1 SGHNT, CDR2 YYREEE (reference sequence). Trimming left V 0 bases short and J 11 bases short, with 3 bases between. CDR3 region: CASSLDAQHF. The CDR3 DNA reads TGTGCCAGCAGCTTGGACGCCCAGCATTTT. Supplemented by reference TRBV5-4 and TRBJ1-5, the full variable domain reads ETGVTQSPTHLIKTRGQQVTLRCSSQSGHNTVSWYQQALGQGPQFIFQYYREEENGRGNFPPRFSGLQFPNYSSELNVNALELDDSALYLCASSLDAQHFGDGTRLSIL.

This clonotype was detected once. This chain links TRBV9 with TRBJ1-2; 7 bases are a match to TRBD1. Trimming removed 0 bases from V and 9 bases from J; junction bases left unmatched: 8. The CDR3 loop spans 14 amino acids. CDR1 is SGDLS, CDR2 YYNGEE, per germline. This CDR3 reads CASSVAPGQSSYTF. CDR3 in DNA: TGTGCCAGCAGCGTAGCCCCGGGACAGTCCAGCTACACCTTC.

This clonotype was seen a handful of times. V gene TRBV6-5 combines with J gene TRBJ2-2; D perhaps matches TRBD1 (5 bases). This CDR3 is 13 amino acids long. Germline values: CDR1 MNHEY, CDR2 SVGAGI. V was pared by 1 base and J by 10 bases, with 10 bases between. The CDR3 sequence: CASSYLGPKELFF. DNA for the CDR3: TGTGCCAGCAGTTACTTGGGGCCGAAGGAGCTGTTTTTT.

The V call is TRBV14, the J call TRBJ2-1, with no clear D. The CDR3 extends over 16 amino acids. The V gene's germline CDR1 is SGHDN and CDR2 FVKESK. Trimming took off 1 base at V and 4 bases at J, with 14 bases between the two ends. The CDR3 region has the DNA TGTGCCAGCAGCCAAGGCCGAGCACCAACTTACAATGAGCAGTTCTTC. This gives the protein CASSQGRAPTYNEQFF.

The sample holds many counts of this clonotype. J is TRBJ2-3 and V is TRBV20-1, with D uncertain. The V and J ends lost 3 bases and 5 bases respectively, with 6 bases between them. Germline CDR1 and CDR2: DFQATT and SNEGSKA (reference sequence). The CDR3 covers 11 residues. The CDR3 DNA is TGCAGTGCTAGGACTCAAGATACGCAGTATTTT. This codes for CSARTQDTQYF.

J is TRBJ1-2 and V is TRBV9; 7 nucleotides line up with TRBD1. Germline V gives CDR1 SGDLS, CDR2 YYNGEE. There are 15 residues in the CDR3. With 3 bases clipped from V and 6 bases from J, the junction kept 11 bases outside the gene matches. The CDR3 coding sequence is TGTGCCAGCAGCGGAACACCGACAGGGATGCATGGCTACACCTTC. Encoded protein: CASSGTPTGMHGYTF.

V gene TRBV7-2 combines with J gene TRBJ1-1; D not resolved. CDR1 SGHTA and CDR2 FQGNSA come from the germline V gene. The ends were cut back, 4 bases at V and 8 bases at J, with 11 bases in the middle. This CDR3 spans 12 amino acids. Here the CDR3 reads CASSSVLAEAFF. The DNA of the CDR3 is TGTGCCAGCAGCTCGGTCCTGGCAGAAGCTTTCTTT.

V gene TRBV3-1 combines with J gene TRBJ1-2, with TRBD1 as a possible D gene (5 bases). Trimming stripped 4 bases from V and 6 bases from J, with 12 bases between. Germline loops: CDR1 LGHDT, CDR2 YNNKEL (reference sequence). The CDR3 extends over 13 amino acids. Here the CDR3 reads CASSPRGRDGYTF. The CDR3 nucleotides are TGTGCCAGCAGCCCCCGAGGCAGGGATGGCTACACCTTC.

This clonotype has just a few counts. The CDR3 bases are TGTGCCAGCAGCCGAGGGGGAGACATTTATGGCTACACCTTC. Amino acids: CASSRGGDIYGYTF. The gene calls are TRBV6-1 and TRBJ1-2; weak D call: TRBD1 (6 bases). The CDR3 spans 14 residues. CDR1 MNHNS and CDR2 SASEGT come from the germline V gene. V was trimmed by 6 bases and J by 5 bases, leaving 16 bases between them.

This clonotype has a single count. The gene calls are TRBV6-2 or TRBV6-3 and TRBJ2-2; D remains unclear. With 10 bases removed from V and 5 bases from J, the gap between germline ends came to 17 bases. This CDR3 spans 14 amino acids. Per the germline V gene, CDR1 is MNHEY and CDR2 is SVGEGT. The CDR3 loop reads CATCTLRSTGELFF. In nucleotides, the CDR3 is TGTGCCACCTGTACCCTCCGATCAACCGGGGAGCTGTTTTTT.

The chain carries TRBV27 and TRBJ2-1; 7 bases map to TRBD1. Germline-derived CDR1 and CDR2 are MNHEY and SMNVEV (reference sequence). V was clipped by 4 bases and J by 15 bases; unmatched bases: 12. The CDR3 runs to 13 residues. The CDR3 sequence is CASSSTLTGSAFF. CDR3 nucleotide sequence: TGTGCCAGCAGTTCCACCCTGACAGGGTCTGCGTTCTTC.

The chain is built from TRBV3-1 and TRBJ1-4; D is unresolved. The V gene lost 3 bases and the J gene lost 8 bases, with 7 bases spanning the gap. Germline CDR1 reads LGHDT; CDR2 reads YNNKEL (reference sequence). CDR3 size: 12 residues. The CDR3 region is CASSQYLEKLFF. CDR3 in DNA: TGTGCCAGCAGCCAGTACCTCGAAAAACTGTTTTTT.

V is TRBV6-1 and J is TRBJ1-1; TRBD1 aligns across 8 bases. V shed 6 bases, J shed 0 bases, and the junction held 3 bases outside the gene matches. CDR1 and CDR2 (germline): MNHNS, SASEGT. This CDR3 region has 14 residues. The CDR3 DNA reads TGTGCCAGCAGGAGACAGGGGATGAACACTGAAGCTTTCTTT. Amino acids: CASRRQGMNTEAFF.

A word on this clonotype: A much larger clone differs from this one at a single base, so this may be a read error. The rearrangement links TRBV27 to TRBJ2-1; the D is unclear. CDR3 length: 15 residues. Trimming took 5 bases from V and 1 from J, leaving 12 bases between them. Germline loops: CDR1 MNHEY, CDR2 SMNVEV (reference sequence). The CDR3 nucleotides read TGTGCCAGCAGTATCGCGAGTGCATCCTACAATGAGCAGTTCTTC. As protein: CASSIASASYNEQFF.

This clonotype has more than one count but fewer than ten. V usage is TRBV6-1 and J usage is TRBJ2-2; D is perhaps TRBD1 or TRBD2 (5 bases each). The CDR3 runs 15 residues. From germline, CDR1 is MNHNS and CDR2 SASEGT. Trimming stripped 5 bases from V and 1 base from J, with 11 bases between. The CDR3 DNA is TGTGCCAGCAGTTGGGACCTTCGGAACACCGGGGAGCTGTTTTTT. This encodes CASSWDLRNTGELFF.

This clonotype was seen a few times. The chain uses TRBV2 and TRBJ2-3, with D tentatively TRBD2 (5 bases). The V end lost 2 bases, the J end lost 4 bases, and 10 bases lay between the germline ends. The CDR3 length is 14 residues. Germline CDR1 SNHLY, CDR2 FYNNEI. DNA for the CDR3: TGTGCCAGCAGTGAATTATGGGGAGCAGATACGCAGTATTTT. The encoded protein is CASSELWGADTQYF.

The J gene is TRBJ2-1, the V gene TRBV25-1; D is undetermined. V gave up 4 bases and J gave up 10 bases, with 5 bases separating them. The V gene's germline CDR1 is MGHDK and CDR2 SYGVNS. The length of the CDR3 is 10 residues. Written as DNA, the CDR3 is TGTGCCAGCAGTGGTACGGAGCAGTTCTTC. Translation gives CASSGTEQFF. Supplemented by reference TRBV25-1 and TRBJ2-1, the full variable domain reads EADIYQTPRYLVIGTGKKITLECSQTMGHDKMYWYQQDPGMELHLIHYSYGVNSTEKGDLSSESTVSRIRTEHFPLTLESARPSHTSQYLCASSGTEQFFGPGTRLTVL.

A note on this clonotype: Germline is not matched at one junction end, which may reflect a read error. This chain joins TRBV2 and TRBJ1-5, with D hard to call. The germline V gene has CDR1 SNHLY and CDR2 FYNNEI. CDR3 length equals 13 residues. For the CDR3, the DNA is TGTGCCAGCCGCAGGTGGGGTAATCAGTCCCAGCATTTT. Its translation is CASRRWGNQSQHF.